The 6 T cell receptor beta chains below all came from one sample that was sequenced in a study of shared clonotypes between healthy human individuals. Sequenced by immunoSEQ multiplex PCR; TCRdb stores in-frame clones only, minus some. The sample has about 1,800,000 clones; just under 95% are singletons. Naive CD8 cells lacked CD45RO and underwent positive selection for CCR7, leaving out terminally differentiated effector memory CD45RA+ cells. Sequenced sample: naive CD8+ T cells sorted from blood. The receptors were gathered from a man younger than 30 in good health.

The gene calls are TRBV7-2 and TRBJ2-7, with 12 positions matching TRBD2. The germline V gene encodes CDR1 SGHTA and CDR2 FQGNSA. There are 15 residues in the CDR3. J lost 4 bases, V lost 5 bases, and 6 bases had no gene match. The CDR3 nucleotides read TGTGCCAGCAGCGGACTAGCGGGGTGGGGGTACGAGCAGTACTTC. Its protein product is CASSGLAGWGYEQYF.

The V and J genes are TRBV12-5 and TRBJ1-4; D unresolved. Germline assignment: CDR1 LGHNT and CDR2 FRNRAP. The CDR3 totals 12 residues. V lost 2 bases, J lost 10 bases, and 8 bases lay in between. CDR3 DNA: TGTGCTAGTGGTTTGCACCCCGGAAAACTGTTTTTT. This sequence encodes CASGLHPGKLFF.

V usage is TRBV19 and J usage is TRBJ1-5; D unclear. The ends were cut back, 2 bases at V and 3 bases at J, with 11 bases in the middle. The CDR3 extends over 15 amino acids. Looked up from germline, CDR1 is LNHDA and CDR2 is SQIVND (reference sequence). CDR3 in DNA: TGTGCCAGTAGTATATTGGGAACCGACAATCAGCCCCAGCATTTT. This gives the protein CASSILGTDNQPQHF.

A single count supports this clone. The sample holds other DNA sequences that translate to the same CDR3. The CDR3, as DNA: TGTGCCAGCAGCTTAGCCGGGGGTGAGCAGTTCTTC. Translated: CASSLAGGEQFF. J is TRBJ2-1 and V is TRBV7-2, with D maybe TRBD2 (6 bases). The CDR3 runs to 12 residues. CDR1 and CDR2 from the germline V gene are SGHTA and FQGNSA. Deletions cut 0 bases from V and 9 bases from J, with 6 bases between.

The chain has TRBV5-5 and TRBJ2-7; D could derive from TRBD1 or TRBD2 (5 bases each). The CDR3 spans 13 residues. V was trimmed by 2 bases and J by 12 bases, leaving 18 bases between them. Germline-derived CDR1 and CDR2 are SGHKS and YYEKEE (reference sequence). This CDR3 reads CASSLGDAKGLYF. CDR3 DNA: TGTGCCAGCAGCTTAGGGGACGCCAAGGGGCTGTACTTC.

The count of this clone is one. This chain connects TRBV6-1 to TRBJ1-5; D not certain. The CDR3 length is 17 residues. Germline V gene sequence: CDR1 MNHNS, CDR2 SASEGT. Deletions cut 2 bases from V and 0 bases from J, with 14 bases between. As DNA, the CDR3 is TGTGCCAGCAGTGAATTTGGCCCCGGATATAGCAATCAGCCCCAGCATTTT. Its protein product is CASSEFGPGYSNQPQHF.